What follows are 30 T cell receptor beta chains derived from one specimen sequenced in a study of T cell changes during pregnancy in multiple sclerosis. The data were produced by immunoSEQ multiplex PCR, yet TCRdb's version contains in-frame clones alone and is incomplete. In the table there are approximately 66,000 clones, 85% to 95% of which are singletons. Sequences were derived from peripheral blood, sampled in the third trimester of pregnancy. The origin of the receptors is a female donor in good health, enrolled as a control in a pregnancy study.

The chain has TRBV6-6 and TRBJ2-1; 11 positions match TRBD1. CDR3 length equals 15 residues. CDR1 is MNHNY, CDR2 SVGAGI, per germline (reference sequence). With V trimmed by 3 bases and J by 7 bases, 5 bases remained unmatched. The CDR3 DNA reads TGTGCCAGCAGTTATCGGGACAGGGGGGAGAATGAGCAGTTCTTC. Residues: CASSYRDRGENEQFF.

V usage is TRBV28 and J usage is TRBJ1-3, with D uncertain. The V gene lost 3 bases and the J gene lost 9 bases, with 9 bases spanning the gap. The CDR3 runs 12 residues. Per the germline V gene, CDR1 is MDHEN and CDR2 is SYDVKM. DNA of the CDR3: TGTGCCAGCAGTTTGAGTTGGAGCACCATATATTTT. The encoded protein is CASSLSWSTIYF.

In this sample, this clone turned up once. The V and J genes are TRBV25-1 and TRBJ1-4; 8 nucleotides align to TRBD1. This CDR3 region has 14 residues. V dropped 3 bases and J dropped 8; count of bases not matched to a gene: 5. Germline V gives CDR1 MGHDK, CDR2 SYGVNS. CDR3 loop: CASSDPRDREKLFF. CDR3 coding DNA: TGTGCCAGCAGTGACCCTCGGGACAGGGAAAAACTGTTTTTT.

V and J are TRBV15 and TRBJ1-4; no clear D. V was trimmed by 4 bases and J by 4 bases, leaving 16 bases between them. Germline CDR1 is LNHNV and CDR2 is YYDKDF (reference sequence). The CDR3 totals 16 residues. The CDR3 sequence is CATSKRQRAVNEKLFF. The CDR3 DNA reads as TGTGCCACCAGCAAGCGTCAGAGGGCAGTTAATGAAAAACTGTTTTTT.

The chain has TRBV2 and TRBJ2-7; maybe TRBD1 (5 bases). V lost 5 bases and J lost 4, with 9 bases in between. The germline V gene encodes CDR1 SNHLY and CDR2 FYNNEI. The CDR3 loop spans 12 amino acids. The CDR3 DNA follows: TGTGCCAGCAGTCCTCAGGGTTACGAGCAGTACTTC. It specifies CASSPQGYEQYF.

This chain connects TRBV15 to TRBJ2-7, with D possibly TRBD2 on 5 matching bases. Germline V gene lookup returns CDR1 LNHNV and CDR2 YYDKDF (reference sequence). The CDR3 runs to 14 residues. V lost 0 bases and J 2 bases, leaving 8 bases between the germline ends. CDR3: CATSREGRAYEQYF. The CDR3 nucleotides are TGTGCCACCAGCAGAGAAGGGCGGGCCTACGAGCAGTACTTC. Complete variable domain (other parts from reference TRBV15 and TRBJ2-7): DAMVIQNPRYQVTQFGKPVTLSCSQTLNHNVMYWYQQKSSQAPKLLFHYYDKDFNNEADTPDNFQSRRPNTSFCFLDIRSPGLGDTAMYLCATSREGRAYEQYFGPGTRLTVT.

This chain uses TRBV11-3 with TRBJ1-1; 7 nucleotides align to TRBD1. CDR1 SGHNT and CDR2 YENEEA come from the germline V gene. This CDR3 is built from 16 residues. The junction had 7 bases not matched to a gene; V was cut back by 1 base and J by 2 bases. The CDR3 is CASSLGPRDRNTEAFF. For the CDR3, the DNA is TGTGCCAGCAGCTTAGGGCCCCGGGACAGAAACACTGAAGCTTTCTTT.

The genes are TRBV27 and TRBJ1-4, with 7 bases fitting TRBD1. Looked up from germline, CDR1 is MNHEY and CDR2 is SMNVEV (reference sequence). The CDR3 contains 13 residues. With 5 bases clipped from V and 13 bases from J, the junction kept 10 bases outside the gene matches. The CDR3 loop reads CASSPHSGQVLFF. As DNA, the CDR3 is TGTGCCAGCAGTCCCCACAGCGGACAGGTACTGTTTTTT.

The genes are TRBV2 and TRBJ1-2, with D maybe TRBD1 (6 bases). V shed 6 bases and J shed 8 bases, with 16 bases lying between them. The CDR3 consists of 13 residues. Per germline, CDR1 SNHLY and CDR2 FYNNEI. The CDR3 is CASSERGEGGYTF. CDR3 DNA sequence: TGTGCCAGCAGCGAGAGGGGGGAGGGGGGCTACACCTTC.

The V and J genes are TRBV6-1 and TRBJ1-5, with a possible D match to TRBD1 (6 bases). The CDR3 is made up of 15 amino acids. The germline V gene has CDR1 MNHNS and CDR2 SASEGT. Trimming shortened V by 6 bases and J by 1 base, and 13 bases separated the two germline ends. CDR3 region: CASRRITGSNQPQHF. Written as DNA, the CDR3 is TGTGCCAGCAGACGAATAACAGGGAGCAATCAGCCCCAGCATTTT.

The V gene is TRBV7-9, the J gene TRBJ1-5; no clear D. Trimming removed 3 bases at V and 7 bases at J, with 13 bases between. The CDR3 extends over 14 amino acids. From germline, CDR1 is SEHNR and CDR2 FQNEAQ (reference sequence). CDR3 region: CASSLAVDGQPQHF. The CDR3 nucleotides read TGTGCCAGCAGCTTGGCGGTAGACGGCCAGCCCCAGCATTTT.

CDR3 sequence (DNA): TGTGCCAGCAGTGGGAGTGTAGGGGGGGCTTCCTACGAGCAGTACTTC. Its translation is CASSGSVGGASYEQYF. The gene calls are TRBV6-1 and TRBJ2-7; a weak D match, TRBD2 (7 bases). V lost 4 bases and J 1 base, leaving 17 bases between the germline ends. There are 16 residues in the CDR3. CDR1 is MNHNS, CDR2 SASEGT, per germline.

The CDR3 loop reads CASSLVANTGELFF. DNA of the CDR3: TGTGCCAGCAGCTTAGTAGCGAACACCGGGGAGCTGTTTTTT. The chain couples TRBV7-9 to TRBJ2-2; D unclear. The CDR3 is 14 amino acids. With 1 base removed from V and 0 bases from J, the gap between germline ends came to 3 bases. The germline CDR1 and CDR2 sequences are SEHNR and FQNEAQ (reference sequence).

J is TRBJ2-7 and V is TRBV7-8, with TRBD1 matching 7 bases. This CDR3 is 16 amino acids long. Germline CDR1 reads SGHVS; CDR2 reads FQNEAQ. J was trimmed by 0 bases and V by 2 bases; bases with no gene match: 7. The CDR3 loop reads CASSLLPGGTSYEQYF. The CDR3 coding sequence is TGTGCCAGCAGCTTACTCCCAGGGGGTACCTCCTACGAGCAGTACTTC.

A few counts support this clone. The chain uses TRBV29-1 and TRBJ2-1; D may be TRBD2 (5 bases). Trimming took off 1 base at V and 12 bases at J, with 22 bases between the two ends. Germline loops: CDR1 SQVTM, CDR2 ANQGSEA. The CDR3 spans 15 residues. CDR3 bases: TGCAGCGTTGAAGGTTCTCGGGATGGAACCCCTCGGCAGTTCTTC. Protein product: CSVEGSRDGTPRQFF.

V and J are TRBV18 and TRBJ2-3; D gene ambiguous. The germline gives CDR1 KGHSH, CDR2 LQKENI. Trimming cost V 2 bases and J 2 bases, with 11 bases left between them. The CDR3 is 15 residues long. CDR3 region: CASSPAASYTDTQYF. The CDR3 DNA sequence: TGTGCCAGCTCACCAGCGGCGAGCTACACAGATACGCAGTATTTT.

This chain joins TRBV4-2 and TRBJ2-7, with a tentative D call TRBD2 (6 bases). Between the trimmed V and J ends, which lost 1 base and 0 bases, there was a span of 10 bases. There are 15 residues in the CDR3. The germline CDR1 and CDR2 sequences are LGHNA and YNFKEQ. This chain's CDR3 is CASSQVRDSSYEQYF. DNA of the CDR3: TGTGCCAGCAGCCAAGTAAGGGACTCCTCCTACGAGCAGTACTTC.

The chain links TRBV11-2 to TRBJ2-7; D perhaps matches TRBD1 (5 bases). CDR1 and CDR2 (germline): SGHAT, FQNNGV. V lost 3 bases, J lost 2 bases, and 14 bases lay in between. This CDR3 region has 15 residues. As DNA, the CDR3 is TGTGCCAGCAGCTTCCAGGGAACATACGCCTACGAGCAGTACTTC. This gives the protein CASSFQGTYAYEQYF. The complete variable domain, with remaining parts taken from reference TRBV11-2 and TRBJ2-7, reads EAGVAQSPRYKIIEKRQSVAFWCNPISGHATLYWYQQILGQGPKLLIQFQNNGVVDDSQLPKDRFSAERLKGVDSTLKIQPAKLEDSAVYLCASSFQGTYAYEQYFGPGTRLTVT.

The chain has TRBV5-1 and TRBJ2-7; the D is unclear. The CDR3 consists of 11 residues. Germline CDR1 and CDR2: SGHRS and YFSETQ. Trimming left V 4 bases short and J 3 bases short, with 5 bases between. The CDR3: CASSRSYEQYF. The DNA of the CDR3 is TGCGCCAGCAGCCGGAGCTACGAGCAGTACTTC.

This chain links TRBV6-6 with TRBJ1-4; 7 bases align to TRBD1. The CDR3 has 12 residues. V lost 5 bases, J lost 8 bases, and 2 bases stayed unmatched. Germline lookup yields CDR1 MNHNY and CDR2 SVGAGI (reference sequence). The CDR3 here is CASSNRGEKLFF. The CDR3 nucleotides read TGTGCCAGCAGTAACAGGGGAGAAAAACTGTTTTTT.

The rearrangement links TRBV29-1 to TRBJ1-3; no firm D call. The CDR3 consists of 12 residues. Deletions cut 7 bases from V and 3 bases from J, with 10 bases between. The germline V gene encodes CDR1 SQVTM and CDR2 ANQGSEA. The CDR3 DNA sequence: TGCAGCGCTGAGGGCTATGGAAACACCATATATTTT. Translating it yields CSAEGYGNTIYF.

V and J are TRBV5-6 and TRBJ2-3; TRBD2 aligns across 12 bases. V was pared by 7 bases and J by 2 bases, with 8 bases of the junction left unmatched. Germline V lookup: CDR1 SGHDT, CDR2 YYEEEE. The CDR3 is 16 residues long. The CDR3 nucleotides are TGTGCCAGCGGGGTAACTAGCGGGAGGACCACAGATACGCAGTATTTT. Its translation is CASGVTSGRTTDTQYF.

The chain has TRBV7-9 and TRBJ2-1; possible D gene TRBD2, 6 bases. With 5 bases removed from V and 0 bases from J, the gap between germline ends came to 14 bases. The germline gives CDR1 SEHNR, CDR2 FQNEAQ (reference sequence). The CDR3 is made up of 16 amino acids. CDR3 DNA: TGTGCCAGCAGCCGCCGGGGAGGAATCTCCTACAATGAGCAGTTCTTC. Its translation is CASSRRGGISYNEQFF.

The V gene is TRBV21-1, the J gene TRBJ2-7; whether TRBD2, the table's D call, matches the DNA was not checked. TRBV21-1 is a pseudogene. The CDR3 consists of 18 residues. CDR3 amino acids: CASSKVPESGDVCYEQYF. CDR3 DNA sequence: TGTGCCAGCAGCAAAGTCCCCGAAAGCGGGGATGTTTGCTACGAGCAGTACTTC.

This rearrangement joins TRBV7-8 to TRBJ2-7; 10 bases map to TRBD2. Germline-derived CDR1 and CDR2 are SGHVS and FQNEAQ. J was trimmed by 6 bases and V by 5 bases; bases with no gene match: 13. The CDR3 runs 16 residues. In DNA, the CDR3 is TGTGCCAGCAGCATTCTAGCGGGGGCTGGTGGGGGCGAGCAGTACTTC. Translating gives CASSILAGAGGGEQYF.

The CDR3: CASSLAIENTEAFF. CDR3 DNA sequence: TGCGCCAGCAGCTTGGCTATCGAGAACACTGAAGCTTTCTTT. The V and J genes are TRBV5-1 and TRBJ1-1; D gene ambiguous. Germline V gene sequence: CDR1 SGHRS, CDR2 YFSETQ. Trimming left V 0 bases short and J 1 base short, with 7 bases between. The CDR3 has 14 amino acids.

The J gene is TRBJ1-2, the V gene TRBV10-3, with 7 nucleotides matching TRBD1. This CDR3 has 11 amino acids. V trimming: 10 bases; J trimming: 6 bases; junction bases outside the gene matches: 5. Germline V gene lookup returns CDR1 ENHRY and CDR2 SYGVKD. The CDR3 DNA reads TGTGCCACAACCGACAGGGATGGCTACACCTTC. Its translation: CATTDRDGYTF.

The rearrangement joins TRBV19 to TRBJ1-1; a weak D match, TRBD1 (6 bases). From germline, CDR1 is LNHDA and CDR2 SQIVND (reference sequence). The V gene lost 3 bases and the J gene lost 1 base, with 9 bases spanning the gap. There are 14 residues in the CDR3. The CDR3 nucleotides read TGTGCCAGTAGTATCAGGGGAGAGAACACTGAAGCTTTCTTT. It is translated as CASSIRGENTEAFF. The complete variable domain, with remaining parts taken from reference TRBV19 and TRBJ1-1, reads DGGITQSPKYLFRKEGQNVTLSCEQNLNHDAMYWYRQDPGQGLRLIYYSQIVNDFQKGDIAEGYSVSREKKESFPLTVTSAQKNPTAFYLCASSIRGENTEAFFGQGTRLTVV.

The chain uses TRBV28 and TRBJ2-5, with 7 bases that match TRBD1. V shed 4 bases, J shed 5 bases, and the junction held 10 bases outside the gene matches. The CDR3 length is 15 residues. Germline loops: CDR1 MDHEN, CDR2 SYDVKM. The chain's CDR3 is CASSSVDRVSETQYF. DNA of the CDR3: TGTGCCAGCAGTTCCGTCGACAGGGTGTCGGAGACCCAGTACTTC.

The chain combines TRBV5-4 with TRBJ2-1; 8 bases are shared with TRBD1. The CDR3 spans 15 residues. V dropped 4 bases and J dropped 4; count of bases not matched to a gene: 7. Germline CDR1 reads SGHNT; CDR2 reads YYREEE (reference sequence). The DNA for the CDR3 is TGTGCCAGCAGCCTCGACAGGGGCGGTTACAATGAGCAGTTCTTC. Translation: CASSLDRGGYNEQFF. Filled out from reference TRBV5-4 and TRBJ2-1, the complete variable domain reads ETGVTQSPTHLIKTRGQQVTLRCSSQSGHNTVSWYQQALGQGPQFIFQYYREEENGRGNFPPRFSGLQFPNYSSELNVNALELDDSALYLCASSLDRGGYNEQFFGPGTRLTVL.